Sequencing of this TCR beta chain was carried out in a study of cytomegalovirus exposure and HLA in healthy donors. The protocol was immunoSEQ multiplex PCR, while the TCRdb copy is restricted to in-frame clones and leaves out a portion. This repertoire shows about 250,000 clones, less than 90% found once; its top ten account for about 12%. Germline values: CDR1 SGHNT, CDR2 YYREEE (reference sequence). The CDR3 runs to 13 residues. The trim removed 7 bases at V and 3 bases at J, leaving 4 bases unmatched. The rearrangement links TRBV5-4 to TRBJ2-7; 10 positions match TRBD1. This sequence was found in a man between 18 and 29 years old in good health and CMV-seropositive. Material: PBMCs. The CDR3 reads CASSRDRGYEQYF. The DNA for the CDR3 is TGTGCCAGCTCCCGGGACAGGGGCTACGAGCAGTACTTC. The full variable domain, with the rest looked up from reference TRBV5-4 and TRBJ2-7, is ETGVTQSPTHLIKTRGQQVTLRCSSQSGHNTVSWYQQALGQGPQFIFQYYREEENGRGNFPPRFSGLQFPNYSSELNVNALELDDSALYLCASSRDRGYEQYFGPGTRLTVT.